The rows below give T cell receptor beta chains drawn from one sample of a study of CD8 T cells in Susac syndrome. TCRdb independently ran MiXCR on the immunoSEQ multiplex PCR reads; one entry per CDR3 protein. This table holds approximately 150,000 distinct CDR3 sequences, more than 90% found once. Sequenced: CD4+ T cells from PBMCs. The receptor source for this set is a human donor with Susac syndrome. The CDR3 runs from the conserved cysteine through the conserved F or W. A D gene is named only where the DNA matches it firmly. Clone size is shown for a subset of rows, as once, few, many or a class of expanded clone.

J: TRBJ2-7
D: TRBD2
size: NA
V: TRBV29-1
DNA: TGCAGCGTTCAGCTAGCGGGGTCCTACGAGCAGTACTTC
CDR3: CSVQLAGSYEQYF

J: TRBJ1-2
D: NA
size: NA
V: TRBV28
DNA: TGTGCCAGCAGCTCGGGGCCCTATGGCTACACCTTC
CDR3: CASSSGPYGYTF

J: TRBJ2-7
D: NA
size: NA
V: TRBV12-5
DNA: TGTGCTAGTGGTTTGAACTACGAGCAGTACTTC
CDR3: CASGLNYEQYF

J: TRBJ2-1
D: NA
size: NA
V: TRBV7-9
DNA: TGTGCCAGCAGCTCGTACAGGGTTGGGCAGTTCTTC
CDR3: CASSSYRVGQFF

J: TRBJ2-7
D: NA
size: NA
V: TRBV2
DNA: TGTGCCAGCGGCCGGGACACCCCCTACGAGCAGTACTTC
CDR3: CASGRDTPYEQYF

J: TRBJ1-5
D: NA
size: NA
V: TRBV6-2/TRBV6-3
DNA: TGTGCCAGCAGTTACCCCTCCCTCACGACACCAGGTCAGCCCCAGCATTTT
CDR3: CASSYPSLTTPGQPQHF

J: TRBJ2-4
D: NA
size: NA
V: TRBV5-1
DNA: TGCGCCAGCAGCCCGGGGTCCGTCGTGGGCATTCAGTACTTC
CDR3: CASSPGSVVGIQYF

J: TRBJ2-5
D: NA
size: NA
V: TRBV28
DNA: TGTGCCAGCAGTTTGGGGGGACAACAAGAGACCCAGTACTTC
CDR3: CASSLGGQQETQYF

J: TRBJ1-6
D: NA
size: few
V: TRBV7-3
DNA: TGTGCCAGCAGTACGGGGACAAATTCACCCCTCCACTTT
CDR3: CASSTGTNSPLHF

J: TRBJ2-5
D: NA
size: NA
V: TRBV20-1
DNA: TGCAGTGCTAGAGATGGGCATCAAGAGACCCAGTACTTC
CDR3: CSARDGHQETQYF

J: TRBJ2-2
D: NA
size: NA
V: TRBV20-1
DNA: TGCAGTGCTAGACCTAGACAGGGACTGAGGGGGTACGGGGAGCTGTTTTTT
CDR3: CSARPRQGLRGYGELFF

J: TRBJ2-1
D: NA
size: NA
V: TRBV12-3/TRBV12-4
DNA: TGTGCCAGCAGTTTAGGGGCAGGGATCTACAATGAGCAGTTCTTC
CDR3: CASSLGAGIYNEQFF

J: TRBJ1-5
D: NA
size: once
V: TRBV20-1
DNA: TGCAGTGCTAGAACGGACGTAAGGCAGCCCCAGCATTTT
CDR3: CSARTDVRQPQHF

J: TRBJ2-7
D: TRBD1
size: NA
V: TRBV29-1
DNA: TGCAGCGTTGGGTCCGGGACAGGGTTTTCCTACGAGCAGTACTTC
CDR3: CSVGSGTGFSYEQYF

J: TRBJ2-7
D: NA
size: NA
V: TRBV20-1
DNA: TGCAGTGCTCGAAGCGGTGACGGCGAGCAGTACTTC
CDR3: CSARSGDGEQYF

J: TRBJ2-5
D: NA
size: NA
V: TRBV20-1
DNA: TGCAGTGCTTACGACTCCTTTGAGACCCAGTACTTC
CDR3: CSAYDSFETQYF

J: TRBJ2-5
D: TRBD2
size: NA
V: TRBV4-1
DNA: TGCGCCAGCAGCCAAGGCCCTCTAGCGGGCCAAGAGACCCAGTACTTC
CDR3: CASSQGPLAGQETQYF

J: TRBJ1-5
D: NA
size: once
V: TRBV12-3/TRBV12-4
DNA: TGTGCCAGCAGCGGGGGGAGAACCAATCAGCCCCAGCATTTT
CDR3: CASSGGRTNQPQHF

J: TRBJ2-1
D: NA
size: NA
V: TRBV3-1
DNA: TGTGCCAGCAGCCATGGACAGCTGCGGGATGAGCAGTTCTTC
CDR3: CASSHGQLRDEQFF

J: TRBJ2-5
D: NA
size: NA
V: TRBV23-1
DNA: TGCGCCAGCAGTCACCCGGACAGCCAAGAGACCCAGTACTTC
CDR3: CASSHPDSQETQYF

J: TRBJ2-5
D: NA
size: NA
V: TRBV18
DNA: TGTGCCAGCTCGGGGATGGAGACCCAGTACTTC
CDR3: CASSGMETQYF

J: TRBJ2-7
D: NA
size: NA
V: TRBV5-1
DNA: TGCGCCAGCAGCTTTATGCCCGACCCTTCCTACGAGCAGTACTTC
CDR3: CASSFMPDPSYEQYF

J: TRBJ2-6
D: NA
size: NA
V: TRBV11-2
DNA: TGTGCCAGCAGACTCTCTGGGGCCAACGTCCTGACTTTC
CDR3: CASRLSGANVLTF

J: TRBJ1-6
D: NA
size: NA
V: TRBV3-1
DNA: TGTGCCAGCAGTCCTACAGAGCGGGCTTTTGGGAATTCACCCCTCCACTTT
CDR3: CASSPTERAFGNSPLHF

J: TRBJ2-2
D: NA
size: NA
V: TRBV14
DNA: TGTGCCAGCAGCACGCAACGGAACACCGGGGAGCTGTTTTTT
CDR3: CASSTQRNTGELFF

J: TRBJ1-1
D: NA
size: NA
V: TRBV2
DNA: TGTGCCAGCATTCGAATCACAGGGAACACTGAAGCTTTCTTT
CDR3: CASIRITGNTEAFF

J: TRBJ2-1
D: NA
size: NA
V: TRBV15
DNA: TGTGCCACCAGCAGACGACTCATTCGAAGTTATCAACTCACCTACAATGAGCAGTTCTTC
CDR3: CATSRRLIRSYQLTYNEQFF

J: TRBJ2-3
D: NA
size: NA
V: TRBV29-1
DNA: TGCAGCGCCGGAAAGGGAACAGATACGCAGTATTTT
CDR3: CSAGKGTDTQYF

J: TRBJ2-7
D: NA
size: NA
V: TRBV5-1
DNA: TGCGCCAGCAGCTCTCTGGGACACCCGAGCTCCTACGAGCAGTACTTC
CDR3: CASSSLGHPSSYEQYF

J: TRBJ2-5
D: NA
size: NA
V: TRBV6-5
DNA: TGTGCCAGCAGTCCGGGACCCGCCGTCCAAGAGACCCAGTACTTC
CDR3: CASSPGPAVQETQYF

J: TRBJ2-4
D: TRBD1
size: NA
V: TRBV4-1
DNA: TGCGCCAGCAGCCCGTGGACAGGGGGCGCTAAAAACATTCAGTACTTC
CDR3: CASSPWTGGAKNIQYF

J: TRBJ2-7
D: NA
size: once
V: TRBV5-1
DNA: TGCGCCAGCAGCTCTACTAGTTCCTACGAGCAGTACTTC
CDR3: CASSSTSSYEQYF

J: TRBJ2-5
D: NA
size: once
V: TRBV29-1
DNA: TGCAGCGTTGAAGCAGATTTCCCCATTGGGACCCAGTACTTC
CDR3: CSVEADFPIGTQYF

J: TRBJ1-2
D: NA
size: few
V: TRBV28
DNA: TGTGCCAGCAGTTTCGGACAGAACTATGGCTACACCTTC
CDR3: CASSFGQNYGYTF

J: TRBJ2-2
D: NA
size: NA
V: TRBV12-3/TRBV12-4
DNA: TGTGCCAGCAGCCAACGTCGAGAGTCCGGGGAGCTGTTTTTT
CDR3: CASSQRRESGELFF

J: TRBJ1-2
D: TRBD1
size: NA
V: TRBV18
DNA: TGTGCCAGCTCACCACCAACCGGGACAGGGGCTGGCTACACCTTC
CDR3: CASSPPTGTGAGYTF

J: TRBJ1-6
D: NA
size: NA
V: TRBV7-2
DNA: TGTGCCAGCAGCTTGTCAGGGCGCGGTTCACCCCTCCACTTT
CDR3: CASSLSGRGSPLHF

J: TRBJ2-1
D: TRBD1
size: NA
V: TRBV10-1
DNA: TGCGCCAGCAGCGCCGGTTTAGGGGGCGTCAATGAGCAGTTCTTC
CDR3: CASSAGLGGVNEQFF

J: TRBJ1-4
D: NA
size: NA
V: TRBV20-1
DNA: TGCAGTGCGATACAGGAAAAACTGTTTTTT
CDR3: CSAIQEKLFF

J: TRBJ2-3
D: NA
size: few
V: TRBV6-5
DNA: TGTGCCAGCAGTTACGGGAGAACAGATACGCAGTATTTT
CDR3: CASSYGRTDTQYF

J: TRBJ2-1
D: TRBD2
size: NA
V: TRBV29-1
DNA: TGCAGCGTTGAAGCCAGACTAGCGATAAATGAGCAGTTCTTC
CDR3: CSVEARLAINEQFF

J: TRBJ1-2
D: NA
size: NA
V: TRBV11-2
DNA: TGTGCCAGCAGCATGACGGGGCATGGCTACACCTTC
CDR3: CASSMTGHGYTF

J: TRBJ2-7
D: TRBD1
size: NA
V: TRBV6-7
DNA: TGTGCCAGCACTCTCTCTAACGGGACAGGGGACAATCCCTACGAGCAGTACTTC
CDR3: CASTLSNGTGDNPYEQYF

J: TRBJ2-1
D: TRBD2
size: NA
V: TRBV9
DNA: TGTGCCAGCAGTGGTAGCGGGAGCCGCAGTGAGCAGTTCTTC
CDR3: CASSGSGSRSEQFF

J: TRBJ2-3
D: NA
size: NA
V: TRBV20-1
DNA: TGCAGTGCCCTGGGTCTGAGTAGCACAGATACGCAGTATTTT
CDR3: CSALGLSSTDTQYF

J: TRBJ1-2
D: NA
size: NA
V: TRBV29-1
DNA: TGCAGCGTTGACAGGAGGGGTCCCTTTTTGACCTATGGCTACACCTTC
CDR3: CSVDRRGPFLTYGYTF

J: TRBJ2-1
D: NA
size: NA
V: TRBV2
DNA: TGTGCCATGGGAGGATGGGGCGGGACAACGCAGTTCTTC
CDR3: CAMGGWGGTTQFF

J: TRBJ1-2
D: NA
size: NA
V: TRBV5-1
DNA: TGCGCCAGCAGCTTGGATGGGGCATCTGCCTATGGCTACACCTTC
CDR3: CASSLDGASAYGYTF

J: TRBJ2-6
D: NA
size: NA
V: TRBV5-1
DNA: TGCGCCAGCAGCTCCCGAACCGGCTCTGGGGCCAACGTCCTGACTTTC
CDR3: CASSSRTGSGANVLTF

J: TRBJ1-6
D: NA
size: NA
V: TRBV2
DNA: TGTGCCAGCAGTGCCCAGTCTAATTCACCCCTCCACTTT
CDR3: CASSAQSNSPLHF

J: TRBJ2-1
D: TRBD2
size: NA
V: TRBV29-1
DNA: TGCAGCTTCAGGGGACTAGAGCTGCTAGACAATGAGCAGTTCTTC
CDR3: CSFRGLELLDNEQFF

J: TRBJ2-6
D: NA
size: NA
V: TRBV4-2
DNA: TGTGCCAGCAGCCAAGCCTCCTCTGGGGCCAACGTCCTGACTTTC
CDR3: CASSQASSGANVLTF

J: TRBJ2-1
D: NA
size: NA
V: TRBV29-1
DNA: TGCAGCGCGTCGGCGGGGGCTGGTGAGCAGTTCTTC
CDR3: CSASAGAGEQFF

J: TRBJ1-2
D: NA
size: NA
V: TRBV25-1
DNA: TGTGCCAGCAGTGAAAGTGGACGGGGCTACACCTTC
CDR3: CASSESGRGYTF

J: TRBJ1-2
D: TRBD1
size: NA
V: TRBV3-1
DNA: TGTGCCAGCAAGGGGGCGTCCAACTATGGCTACACCTTC
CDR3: CASKGASNYGYTF

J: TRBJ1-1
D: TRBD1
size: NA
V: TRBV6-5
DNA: TGTGCCAGCAGAGCGGACAGGGGAATGAACACTGAAGCTTTCTTT
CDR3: CASRADRGMNTEAFF

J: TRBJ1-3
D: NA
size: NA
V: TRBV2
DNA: TGTGCCAGCATGGCAGGGGGAAACACCATATATTTT
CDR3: CASMAGGNTIYF

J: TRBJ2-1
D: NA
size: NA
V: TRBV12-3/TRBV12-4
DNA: TGTGCCAGCAGTTTACAGAGAACCAATGAGCAGTTCTTC
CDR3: CASSLQRTNEQFF

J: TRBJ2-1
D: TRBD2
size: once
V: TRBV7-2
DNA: TGTGCCAGCAGCTTAAGGGGGGATGGCGGGAGGGCCGAGCAGTTCTTC
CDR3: CASSLRGDGGRAEQFF

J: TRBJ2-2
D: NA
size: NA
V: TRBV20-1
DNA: TGCAGTGCTAGAGATCGTGGCAGGGGCCGGGAGCTGTTTTTT
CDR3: CSARDRGRGRELFF